This TCR beta chain is from a study of blood T cell repertoires in COVID-19 (dated by TCRdb to 2020 to 2021). Notes on the research overall: Samples from collaborators originated in the United States, Italy and Spain and spanned both the acute and convalescent phases of COVID-19. The prospective study material was composed of cDNA or gDNA derived from T cells, B-cell-depleted T cells, or PBMCs. Subjects who had been exposed to COVID-19, were actively infected with it, or had recovered from it provided the deeply sampled blood TCRbeta repertoires that made up the dataset. The repertoires were made available in a free public database intended to serve as a resource for research on the immune response to SARS-CoV-2. Samples were obtained from the ongoing ImmuneRACE study (first 160 participants) and from 1,254 subjects provided by 6 global collaborators. Nearly every sample came with metadata listing a de-identified subject ID, COVID-19 status, age in years and sex. Where available, HLA class I and class II types were taken from metadata supplied by the sample provider and were not determined by assay-based typing. Broader findings and caveats from the paper: How much clinical and demographic metadata was included differed by source and by participant, and the metadata was provided uncurated.

This clone has only one observation. Its antigen specificity is not known. Per-nucleotide qualities are absent, and no much larger clonotype sits a single base away. Each collaborating institution followed its own protocols to collect whole blood in K2EDTA tubes. Collaborator samples were shipped for TCRbeta analysis as frozen whole blood, isolated PBMCs, or DNA extracted from either sample type. From cysteine to phenylalanine, the CDR3 is 15 amino acids long. The kept DNA is CDR3 alone, 45 bases in frame from the first base. CDR1 LGHDT and CDR2 YNNKEL were looked up in the germline V gene (reference sequence). Trimming removed 4 bases from V and 4 bases from J; the gene matches leave 8 bases unexplained. TCRbeta CDR3 regions were amplified from genomic DNA by means of the immunoSEQ Assay, a bias-controlled multiplex PCR. Turning to the authors' computational methods: Within the assay, amplification of reference gene primers was used to estimate how many nucleated cells each sample contained. To quantify the absolute abundance of each unique TCRbeta CDR3 rearrangement, sequence reads were collapsed and filtered. For each sample, productive Simpson clonality was calculated by taking the square root of Simpson's diversity index across productive rearrangements. TCRdb took over this immuneACCESS table, retaining in-frame rearrangements with V and J assigned. Such tables are incomplete; in checked studies, under half of the missing clones stem from an unresolved V gene, and the remainder is unexplained. The DNA was the basis for D and trimming; V, J and clone size are from that table. Here the sample has around 56,000 clones; 75% to 95% occur a single time. Clones ranked in the top ten supply 15% to 20% of the sample.

The sample consisted of peripheral blood. This TCR derives from a man older than 75 with acute or convalescent COVID-19. The sequence links TRBV3-1 (or the pseudogene TRBV3-2) to TRBJ2-7; TRBD1 lines up with 9 middle nucleotides. The CDR3 loop reads CASSPRDRVQYEQYF. In nucleotides, the sequence is TGTGCCAGCAGCCCCCGGGACAGGGTTCAGTACGAGCAGTACTTC.